The clone carrying this T cell receptor (beta chain) was found many times. The target antigen is unknown. Researchers defined stable Graves' hyperthyroidism as no ophthalmopathy progression within 18 months. Extraction of PBMCs used approximately 10 ml of fresh peripheral blood. These data belong to a study of T cells in Graves' hyperthyroidism and ophthalmopathy. The V and J ends lost 4 bases and 5 bases respectively, with 15 bases between them. This CDR3 is built from 15 residues. Study findings and constraints: A 13 V-J model separated ophthalmopathy from stable hyperthyroidism.

It was RNA transcripts that yielded the amplified TCR beta CDR3 regions. HTBI primers were the set used in a first-round RT-PCR of the TCR CDR3. TCRdb re-derived calls from the multiplex PCR reads in MiXCR, one entry per CDR3 protein. The sample lists around 430,000 distinct CDR3 sequences, around 14% seen once, with approximately 30% in the top ten. The V gene is TRBV12-3 or TRBV12-4, the J gene TRBJ2-1, with D tentatively TRBD1 or TRBD2 (6 bases each). The material sequenced was blood. The sequence derives from a woman aged 25 to 39 with Graves' hyperthyroidism. As DNA, the CDR3 is TGTGCCAGCAGTTCCACCCGAGGGGGGAACAATGAGCAGTTCTTC. It is translated as CASSSTRGGNNEQFF.